Each of the 3 T cell receptor beta chains below was sequenced from the same sample in a study of T cells in tuberculosis. Thawed, overnight-rested PBMC were stained with GMM-loaded CD1B tetramer, viability dye and anti-CD3, then sorted. The CD1B tetramers carried C32 glucose monomycolate purified from Rhodococcus equi. Only in-frame clones appear in the TCRdb table, and some are missing; sequencing was by immunoSEQ multiplex PCR. Found here are 70,000 to 95,000 clones, approximately 91% of them singletons; the top ten hold 1.5% to 2%. The sample comprised CD1b-GMM tetramer-negative cells sorted from PBMCs. These TCRs come from an adult woman with latent tuberculosis.

The J gene is TRBJ2-7, the V gene TRBV5-1, with 8 bases identical to TRBD1. This CDR3 region has 17 residues. Germline trimming cut 5 bases from V and 0 bases from J; bases unmatched to any gene: 13. The germline V gene has CDR1 SGHRS and CDR2 YFSETQ. The CDR3 sequence: CASSSPGTGRSSYEQYF. In DNA, the CDR3 is TGCGCCAGCAGTTCTCCAGGGACAGGAAGAAGCTCCTACGAGCAGTACTTC.

The rearrangement links TRBV10-3 to TRBJ1-2; D is perhaps TRBD1 (6 bases). CDR3 length: 14 residues. Between the trimmed V and J ends, which lost 3 bases and 5 bases, there was a span of 13 bases. CDR1 and CDR2 from the germline V gene are ENHRY and SYGVKD. The CDR3 coding sequence is TGTGCCATCAGTGATGAACAGGGTTTTTATGGCTACACCTTC. Translated: CAISDEQGFYGYTF.

The V gene is TRBV5-1, the J gene TRBJ2-7; TRBD1 matches at 7 bases. CDR1 is SGHRS and CDR2 is YFSETQ in the germline V gene. V lost 1 base to trimming and J lost 7 bases; unmatched junction nucleotides: 5. The CDR3 covers 13 residues. The CDR3 sequence is CASSLTGDREQYF. The CDR3 DNA reads as TGCGCCAGCAGCTTGACAGGGGATAGGGAGCAGTACTTC.